This TCR beta chain was identified in a study of blood T cell repertoires in COVID-19. In the study overall: Sources were T cells, B-cell-depleted T cells, or PBMCs; the material itself was cDNA or gDNA.

Germline trimming cut 2 bases from V and 3 bases from J; bases unmatched to any gene: 4. This CDR3 has 16 amino acids. Germline lookup yields CDR1 SGHDT and CDR2 YYEEEE. The table came from immunoSEQ multiplex PCR; TCRdb's copy has only in-frame clones and leaves some out. The repertoire holds about 51,000 clones, with 75% to 95% as singletons. This TCR derives from a man aged 45 to 65 with acute or convalescent COVID-19. Sequencing was performed on peripheral blood. This chain links TRBV5-6 with TRBJ2-2, with 10 nucleotides matching TRBD2. In DNA form, the CDR3 reads TGTGCCAGCAGCTTTTTTAGCGGGGGGTACACCGGGGAGCTGTTTTTT. Its protein is CASSFFSGGYTGELFF.